What follows are 28 T cell receptor beta chains derived from one specimen sequenced in a study of blood T cell repertoires in COVID-19 (dated by TCRdb to about 2020). Libraries were constructed by the immunoSEQ multiplex PCR assay. TCRdb obtained this table from immuneACCESS and retained in-frame rearrangements with V and J assigned. These tables miss some clones; where compared with another copy, unresolved V genes account for less than half of the shortfall, and the remainder is unexplained. This sample gives around 210,000 clones in total; 80% of them show up just once. In total, the top ten clones hold around 5.1% of the sample. Material: peripheral blood. All receptors derive from a woman between 70 and 85 years old with acute or convalescent COVID-19.

This chain connects TRBV2 to TRBJ2-1; 11 bases match TRBD2. Germline loops: CDR1 SNHLY, CDR2 FYNNEI. V lost 7 bases, J lost 6 bases, and 8 bases stayed unmatched. This CDR3 is 15 amino acids long. The CDR3 is CASNILAGVPNEQFF. The CDR3 DNA reads TGTGCCAGCAACATACTAGCGGGAGTCCCCAATGAGCAGTTCTTC.

The rearrangement links TRBV7-2 to TRBJ2-2, with D perhaps TRBD1 (5 bases). Germline lookup yields CDR1 SGHTA and CDR2 FQGNSA. Trimming stripped 1 base from V and 3 bases from J, with 18 bases between. CDR3 length: 18 residues. The CDR3: CASSLDGGQVYYTGELFF. The DNA for the CDR3 is TGTGCCAGCAGCTTAGATGGCGGACAAGTATACTACACCGGGGAGCTGTTTTTT.

The chain employs TRBV4-1 and TRBJ2-3; 9 bases match TRBD2. Germline V gene data show CDR1 as MGHRA and CDR2 as YSYEKL. The CDR3 spans 17 residues. The trim removed 3 bases at V and 5 bases at J, leaving 12 bases unmatched. The CDR3 is CASSQQPLAGVEDTQYF. The CDR3 nucleotides are TGCGCCAGCAGCCAGCAGCCCTTAGCGGGAGTGGAAGATACGCAGTATTTT.

This rearrangement joins TRBV19 to TRBJ2-4, with a weak D call TRBD1 (6 bases). The CDR3 runs 13 residues. Germline values: CDR1 LNHDA, CDR2 SQIVND (reference sequence). The germline V and J ends were trimmed by 6 bases and 6 bases, with 12 bases remaining between them. The CDR3 region is CASSSGAGNIQYF. The CDR3 nucleotides read TGTGCCAGTAGCTCAGGGGCGGGAAACATTCAGTACTTC.

V and J are TRBV28 and TRBJ1-5; 8 positions match TRBD1. This CDR3 is 15 amino acids long. Germline values: CDR1 MDHEN, CDR2 SYDVKM. The trim removed 7 bases at V and 5 bases at J, leaving 10 bases unmatched. DNA for the CDR3: TGTGCCAGCACCAAAAGGACAGGGACGTATCAGCCCCAGCATTTT. Protein sequence: CASTKRTGTYQPQHF.

The chain has TRBV7-9 and TRBJ2-2; a possible D gene is TRBD1 (5 bases). The germline gives CDR1 SEHNR, CDR2 FQNEAQ (reference sequence). Trimming took off 3 bases at V and 2 bases at J, with 10 bases between the two ends. The CDR3 has 15 residues. The CDR3 reads CASSLLTVNTGELFF. CDR3 in DNA: TGTGCCAGCAGCTTGTTGACAGTTAACACCGGGGAGCTGTTTTTT.

The J gene is TRBJ2-3, the V gene TRBV7-3; 8 bases align to TRBD1. This CDR3 is 14 amino acids long. V shed 4 bases and J 5 bases; nucleotides not matched to a gene: 5. Germline V gives CDR1 SGHTA, CDR2 FQGTGA. The CDR3 sequence: CASSYRTGLDTQYF. In nucleotides, the CDR3 is TGTGCCAGCAGCTATAGGACAGGGCTAGATACGCAGTATTTT. The variable domain in full, completed from reference TRBV7-3 and TRBJ2-3, reads GAGVSQTPSNKVTEKGKYVELRCDPISGHTALYWYRQSLGQGPEFLIYFQGTGAADDSGLPNDRFFAVRPEGSVSTLKIQRTERGDSAVYLCASSYRTGLDTQYFGPGTRLTVL.

The chain employs TRBV5-1 and TRBJ2-1; D possibly corresponds to TRBD1 (6 bases). The length of the CDR3 is 15 residues. Germline V CDR1 and CDR2: SGHRS, YFSETQ. V was pared by 1 base and J by 8 bases, with 16 bases between. In DNA form, the CDR3 reads TGCGCCAGCAGCTTGCCGTCCGGCCCAGGGGATGAGCAGTTCTTC. Translation gives CASSLPSGPGDEQFF. Drawing the rest from reference TRBV5-1 and TRBJ2-1, the complete variable domain is KAGVTQTPRYLIKTRGQQVTLSCSPISGHRSVSWYQQTPGQGLQFLFEYFSETQRNKGNFPGRFSGRQFSNSRSEMNVSTLELGDSALYLCASSLPSGPGDEQFFGPGTRLTVL.

The chain joins TRBV29-1 to TRBJ2-7, with 9 bases matching TRBD1. CDR3 size: 12 residues. CDR1 and CDR2 (germline): SQVTM, ANQGSEA. V lost 7 bases to trimming and J lost 6 bases; unmatched junction nucleotides: 7. CDR3 DNA sequence: TGCAGCGCCATACGGACAGGGGCCGAGCAGTACTTC. Translating gives CSAIRTGAEQYF.

This clone has only a few counts. The V gene is TRBV14, the J gene TRBJ1-6, with D possibly TRBD1 on 5 matching bases. In germline, CDR1 is SGHDN, CDR2 FVKESK. The CDR3 has 16 residues. V lost 1 base and J lost 6, with 13 bases in between. The chain's CDR3 is CASSQVTTGGNSPLHF. CDR3 bases: TGTGCCAGCAGCCAAGTTACGACGGGGGGTAATTCACCCCTCCACTTT.

The chain uses TRBV29-1 and TRBJ2-2; 7 nucleotides align to TRBD1. CDR1 is SQVTM and CDR2 is ANQGSEA in the germline V gene. The CDR3 is 14 amino acids. With V trimmed by 6 bases and J by 2 bases, 6 bases remained unmatched. The CDR3 bases are TGCAGCGTCCGTGGGACAGTAAACACCGGGGAGCTGTTTTTT. Translated, it gives CSVRGTVNTGELFF.

The CDR3, as DNA: TGTGCCAGCAGCAAAAGACAGGGAACGGGTGGGGCCAACGTCCTGACTTTC. Translation: CASSKRQGTGGANVLTF. The V call is TRBV2, the J call TRBJ2-6; 7 bases match TRBD1. Trimming took 6 bases from V and 3 from J; bases not matched to a gene: 11. Per the germline V gene, CDR1 is SNHLY and CDR2 is FYNNEI. This CDR3 spans 17 amino acids.

J is TRBJ2-5 and V is TRBV5-1; D perhaps matches TRBD2 (5 bases). The CDR3 consists of 16 residues. V lost 4 bases and J lost 4, with 20 bases in between. Germline V gene sequence: CDR1 SGHRS, CDR2 YFSETQ. DNA for the CDR3: TGCGCCAGCAGCATAGCCGGGATTCCGAGAGGAGAGACCCAGTACTTC. Protein product: CASSIAGIPRGETQYF. Using reference TRBV5-1 and TRBJ2-5 for the parts outside the CDR3, the full variable domain is KAGVTQTPRYLIKTRGQQVTLSCSPISGHRSVSWYQQTPGQGLQFLFEYFSETQRNKGNFPGRFSGRQFSNSRSEMNVSTLELGDSALYLCASSIAGIPRGETQYFGPGTRLLVL.

CDR3 coding DNA: TGTGCCTGGAGTCAGAGAGGCCCCGCTGAAGCTTTCTTT. Translating gives CAWSQRGPAEAFF. The chain links TRBV30 to TRBJ1-1; D gene uncertain. Trimming pared 2 bases from V and 6 bases from J, leaving 13 bases between. There are 13 residues in the CDR3. Germline CDR1 is GTSNPN and CDR2 is SVGIG (reference sequence).

The CDR3 DNA is TGTGCCAGCAGTTCCATCCCGACAGGGACCAACGAGCAGTACTTC. Translating gives CASSSIPTGTNEQYF. The rearrangement joins TRBV27 to TRBJ2-7; 7 nucleotides match TRBD1. V was clipped by 4 bases and J by 5 bases; unmatched bases: 11. Germline-derived CDR1 and CDR2 are MNHEY and SMNVEV (reference sequence). CDR3 length: 15 amino acids.

This chain uses TRBV7-9 with TRBJ2-7; D possibly corresponds to TRBD2 (6 bases). CDR3 size: 14 residues. Germline V CDR1 and CDR2: SEHNR, FQNEAQ (reference sequence). Trimming took 4 bases from V and 5 from J, leaving 15 bases between them. The CDR3, as DNA: TGTGCCAGCAGCTCCCTAGCGAAAATCGACGAGCAGTACTTC. Amino acid sequence: CASSSLAKIDEQYF.

Turning to this clone: The same CDR3 arises from other DNA sequences in this sample as well. The chain combines TRBV5-1 with TRBJ1-1; 10 bases agree with TRBD1. After removal of 0 bases from V and 1 base from J, the junction contained 0 bases not matched to a gene. Germline values: CDR1 SGHRS, CDR2 YFSETQ. The CDR3 has 15 amino acids. This CDR3 reads CASSLGTGGNTEAFF. The CDR3 DNA sequence: TGCGCCAGCAGCTTGGGGACAGGGGGGAACACTGAAGCTTTCTTT.

The V call is TRBV18, the J call TRBJ1-1; D is uncertain. From germline, CDR1 is KGHSH and CDR2 LQKENI. Trimming removed 0 bases at V and 1 base at J, with 6 bases between. The CDR3 totals 14 residues. The CDR3 DNA reads as TGTGCCAGCTCACCACCCAACAGGAACACTGAAGCTTTCTTT. It codes for CASSPPNRNTEAFF.

The J gene is TRBJ1-1, the V gene TRBV7-9; possible D gene TRBD1, 6 bases. Trimming took off 5 bases at V and 0 bases at J, with 13 bases between the two ends. CDR1 SEHNR and CDR2 FQNEAQ come from the germline V gene (reference sequence). This CDR3 region has 15 residues. In DNA form, the CDR3 reads TGTGCCAGCAGCCCAGTCACAGGGTTGAACACTGAAGCTTTCTTT. It translates to CASSPVTGLNTEAFF.

In this sample, this clone turned up once. Distinct nucleotide sequences in the sample also encode this CDR3. The gene calls are TRBV29-1 and TRBJ2-7; TRBD1 is a possible D gene (8 bases). CDR1 SQVTM and CDR2 ANQGSEA come from the germline V gene. The CDR3 runs 15 residues. Trimming shortened V by 6 bases and J by 4 bases, and 22 bases separated the two germline ends. In nucleotides, the CDR3 is TGCAGCGTGGGGGGGGGCGACAGGGGAGTGTACGAGCAGTACTTC. Protein: CSVGGGDRGVYEQYF.

The V gene is TRBV6-2 or TRBV6-3, the J gene TRBJ2-5; possibly TRBD1 for D (5 bases). Germline CDR1 reads MNHEY; CDR2 reads SVGEGT. The CDR3 extends over 16 amino acids. V was trimmed by 1 base and J by 5 bases, leaving 17 bases between them. The CDR3 bases are TGTGCCAGCAGTTACTTCCCTAGGGGTCTAGGGGAGACCCAGTACTTC. It yields the protein CASSYFPRGLGETQYF.

V usage is TRBV10-3 and J usage is TRBJ2-7; TRBD2 is a possible D gene (5 bases). The germline V gene has CDR1 ENHRY and CDR2 SYGVKD. V was cut by 4 bases and J by 1 base, with 11 bases left in between. The CDR3 is made up of 14 amino acids. The CDR3 sequence: CAISGSGASYEQYF. The CDR3 DNA reads TGTGCCATCAGTGGGAGCGGAGCTTCCTACGAGCAGTACTTC.

V is TRBV24-1 and J is TRBJ2-7; a weak D match, TRBD1 (6 bases). The CDR3 spans 16 residues. From germline, CDR1 is KGHDR and CDR2 SFDVKD. Trimming took 4 bases from V and 4 from J, leaving 19 bases between them. CDR3 region: CATSDLGEGGLYEQYF. The CDR3 bases are TGTGCCACCAGTGACCTCGGCGAAGGGGGTCTATACGAGCAGTACTTC.

The genes are TRBV4-2 and TRBJ2-7; 8 positions match TRBD1. Germline V lookup: CDR1 LGHNA, CDR2 YNFKEQ. The junction had 2 bases not matched to a gene; V was cut back by 1 base and J by 0 bases. This CDR3 is 15 amino acids long. For the CDR3, the DNA is TGTGCCAGCAGCCAAGCAGGGGGCAGCTCCTACGAGCAGTACTTC. Translated, it gives CASSQAGGSSYEQYF.

This clone was found a few times. DNA of the CDR3: TGTGCCAGCAGCCCTATGGGGGCGCATGAAAAACTGTTTTTT. Translation gives CASSPMGAHEKLFF. The V gene is TRBV7-9, the J gene TRBJ1-4, with D possibly matching TRBD1 (6 bases). The CDR3 consists of 14 residues. V was clipped by 5 bases and J by 6 bases, with 13 bases between them. From germline, CDR1 is SEHNR and CDR2 FQNEAQ (reference sequence).

This clone came up once. The chain employs TRBV5-1 and TRBJ2-7; tentative D call: TRBD1 (6 bases). Looked up from germline, CDR1 is SGHRS and CDR2 is YFSETQ. The V end lost 4 bases, the J end lost 2 bases, and 10 bases lay between the germline ends. The CDR3 is 13 residues long. CDR3 residues: CASSTGFAYEQYF. DNA of the CDR3: TGCGCCAGCAGCACAGGGTTTGCCTACGAGCAGTACTTC.

The chain couples TRBV30 to TRBJ2-3, with 12 bases fitting TRBD2. V lost 1 base to trimming and J lost 2 bases; unmatched junction nucleotides: 4. The V gene's germline CDR1 is GTSNPN and CDR2 SVGIG (reference sequence). The CDR3 spans 16 residues. The CDR3 region is CAWSGRLAGVTDTQYF. Here the CDR3 DNA reads TGTGCCTGGAGTGGAAGACTAGCGGGAGTCACAGATACGCAGTATTTT.

The CDR3 DNA reads TGTGCCAGCAGCTATGTCGGGGGAATCTTC. Protein sequence: CASSYVGGIF. The rearrangement uses TRBV21-1 and TRBJ2-1; the table names TRBD2, a call not compared with the DNA. TRBV21-1 represents a pseudogene. The CDR3 is 10 residues long.